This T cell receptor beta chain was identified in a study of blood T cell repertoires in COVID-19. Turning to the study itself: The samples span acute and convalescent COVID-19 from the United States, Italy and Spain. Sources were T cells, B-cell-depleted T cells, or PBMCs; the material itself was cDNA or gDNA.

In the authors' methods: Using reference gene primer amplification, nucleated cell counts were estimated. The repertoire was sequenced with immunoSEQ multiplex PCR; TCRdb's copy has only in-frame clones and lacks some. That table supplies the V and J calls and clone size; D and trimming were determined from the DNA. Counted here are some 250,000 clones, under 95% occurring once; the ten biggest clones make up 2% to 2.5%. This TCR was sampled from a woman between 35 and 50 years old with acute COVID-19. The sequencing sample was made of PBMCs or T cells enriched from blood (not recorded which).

The CDR3 nucleotides read TGTGCCAGCAGTTCATACGCCCTGGGGTCGTCGGGTCGAGGGCGAATGGGTGCTTTCTTT. Translation gives CASSSYALGSSGRGRMGAFF. The V and J genes are TRBV28 and TRBJ1-1; D ambiguous. Germline CDR1 reads MDHEN; CDR2 reads SYDVKM. The V end lost 4 bases, the J end lost 11 bases, and 38 bases lay between the germline ends. This CDR3 is built from 20 residues.